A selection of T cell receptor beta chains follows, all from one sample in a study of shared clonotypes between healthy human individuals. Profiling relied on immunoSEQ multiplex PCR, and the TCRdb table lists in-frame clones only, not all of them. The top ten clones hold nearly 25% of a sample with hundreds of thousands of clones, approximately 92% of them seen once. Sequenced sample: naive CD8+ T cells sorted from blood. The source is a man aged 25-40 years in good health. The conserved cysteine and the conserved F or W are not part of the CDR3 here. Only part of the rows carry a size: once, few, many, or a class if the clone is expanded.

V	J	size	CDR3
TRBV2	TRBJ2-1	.	ASRTVYNEQF
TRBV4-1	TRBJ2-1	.	ASSETLVNEQF
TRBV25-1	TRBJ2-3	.	ASRVGGTQY
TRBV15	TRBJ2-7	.	ATSMTGTGVEQY
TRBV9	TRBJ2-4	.	ASSVEGGERYIQY
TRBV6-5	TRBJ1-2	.	ASSHWTGSGFGYT
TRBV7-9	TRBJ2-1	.	ASSLVVANEQF
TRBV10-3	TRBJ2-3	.	AISAYPGQSTDTQY
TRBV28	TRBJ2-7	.	ASRPTWTSRSYEQY
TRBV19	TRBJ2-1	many	ASSSRGSGRAYNEQF
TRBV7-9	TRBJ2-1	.	ASSFKQNSGGDNEQF
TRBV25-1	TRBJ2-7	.	ASSELELAGEVYEQY
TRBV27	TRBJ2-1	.	ASRLAGEGNEQF
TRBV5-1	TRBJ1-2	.	ASIPGNYGYT
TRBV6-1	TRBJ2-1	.	ASSGTSGSMEGPEQF
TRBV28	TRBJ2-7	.	ASTLATSGNHEQY
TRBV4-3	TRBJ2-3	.	ASSQEVFRDYNTDTQY
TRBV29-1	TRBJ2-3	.	SGRDPYADTQY
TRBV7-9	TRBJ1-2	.	ASSLRSTGPSGGYT
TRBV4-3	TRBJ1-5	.	ASSQDLEGASNQPQH
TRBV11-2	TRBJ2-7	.	ASSLGGLTYEQY
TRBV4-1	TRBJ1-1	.	ASSQVITGVNTEAF
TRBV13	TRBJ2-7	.	ASSFGTSAYEQY
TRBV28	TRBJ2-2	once	ASSPLPGQGPNTGELF
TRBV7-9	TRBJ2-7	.	ASSKVGEGYSYEQY
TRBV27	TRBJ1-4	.	ASSLYGPDDYANEKLF
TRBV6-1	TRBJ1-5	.	ASSEGWVSGQPQH
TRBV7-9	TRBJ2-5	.	ASSLTGTGNQETQY
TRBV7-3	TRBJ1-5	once	ASSAPGGVTQPQH
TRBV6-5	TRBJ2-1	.	ASSYYRLAGGSEQF
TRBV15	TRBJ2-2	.	ATSWGSTGELF
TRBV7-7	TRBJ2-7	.	ASSLFLGAYEQY
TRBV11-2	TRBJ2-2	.	ASSLSLREGNTGELF
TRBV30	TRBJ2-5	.	AWSDIAGTTQY
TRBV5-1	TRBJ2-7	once	ASSLASLQGFPYEQY
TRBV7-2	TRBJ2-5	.	ASSLLGETQY
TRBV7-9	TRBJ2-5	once	ASSYTYEGRQETQY
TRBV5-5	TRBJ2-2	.	ASSNRQGPFYGELF
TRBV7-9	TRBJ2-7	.	ASSSFQGTYEQY
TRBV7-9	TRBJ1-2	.	ASSLVDSGDYGYT
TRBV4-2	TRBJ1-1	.	ASSQLIAGQGVGNTEAF